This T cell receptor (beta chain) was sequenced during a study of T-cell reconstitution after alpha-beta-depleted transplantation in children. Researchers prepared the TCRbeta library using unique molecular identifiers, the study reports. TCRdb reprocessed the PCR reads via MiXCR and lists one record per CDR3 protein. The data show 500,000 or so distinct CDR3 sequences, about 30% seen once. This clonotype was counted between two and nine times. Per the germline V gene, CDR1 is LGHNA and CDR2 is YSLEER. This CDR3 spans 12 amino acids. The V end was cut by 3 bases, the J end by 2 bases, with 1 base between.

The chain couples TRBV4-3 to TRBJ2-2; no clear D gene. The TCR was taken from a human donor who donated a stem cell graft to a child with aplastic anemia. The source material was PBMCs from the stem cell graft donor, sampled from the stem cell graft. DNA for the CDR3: TGCGCCAGCAGCCACAACACCGGGGAGCTGTTTTTT. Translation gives CASSHNTGELFF.